This TCR beta chain emerged from a study of PD-1 blockade in classical Hodgkin lymphoma. Study-wide results and caveats: Patients starting nivolumab under 1 year after ASCT were excluded.

Only one count was recorded for this clone. Its antigen is not identified. From germline, CDR1 is MDHEN and CDR2 SYDVKM. This CDR3 has 13 amino acids. V lost 10 bases to trimming and J lost 1 base, with 14 bases between them. The assay was immunoSEQ multiplex PCR, and TCRdb's table has in-frame clones only and misses some. Among over 45,000 clones, over 60% were seen once, and the ten largest hold approximately 16%. Relapse was seen in all patients after autologous stem cell transplantation, and brentuximab vedotin exposure was variable. Best responses were complete response, partial response or progressive disease.

The input for sequencing was peripheral blood mononuclear cells (PBMCs), taken before the second cycle of nivolumab. This receptor was identified in a human donor with classical Hodgkin lymphoma. The chain is built from TRBV28 and TRBJ2-7, with D uncertain. In DNA form, the CDR3 reads TGTGCCACATACTCGGGCGGTTCCTACGAGCAGTACTTC. Amino acids: CATYSGGSYEQYF.